The 19 T cell receptor beta chains reported below all come from one sample, sequenced in a study of neurological immune-mediated disorders. Each CDR3 protein is one row after TCRdb ran MiXCR on the 5' RACE reads. The table has 55,000 to 70,000 distinct CDR3 sequences, more than 4% seen once. Sequencing input: PBMCs. The source of these receptors is a woman between 45 and 65 years old with multiple sclerosis.

This clonotype was seen ten or more times. The J gene is TRBJ1-2, the V gene TRBV4-2; possibly TRBD1 for D (5 bases). The germline V gene has CDR1 LGHNA and CDR2 YNFKEQ. This CDR3 spans 15 amino acids. Trimming took 4 bases from V and 5 from J, leaving 17 bases between them. This chain's CDR3 is CASSLRRQGPYGYTF. CDR3 sequence (DNA): TGTGCCAGCAGCCTAAGACGGCAGGGCCCTTATGGCTACACCTTC.

This clonotype was found many times. This sequence joins TRBV7-2 and TRBJ1-3, with D uncertain. Germline CDR1 is SGHTA and CDR2 is FQGNSA. The CDR3 runs to 15 residues. Trimming shortened V by 8 bases and J by 4 bases, and 18 bases separated the two germline ends. CDR3 DNA: TGTGCCAGCGTCAGACGAGGAGTCCTGGGAAACACCATATATTTT. Residues: CASVRRGVLGNTIYF.

The table lists this clonotype with many counts. V is TRBV5-1 and J is TRBJ2-1, with D possibly TRBD1 on 6 matching bases. V was pared by 2 bases and J by 5 bases, with 17 bases between. The germline V gene has CDR1 SGHRS and CDR2 YFSETQ. This CDR3 region has 16 residues. The CDR3 reads CASSFGSGQWHNEQFF. As DNA, the CDR3 is TGCGCCAGCAGCTTTGGATCCGGACAGTGGCACAATGAGCAGTTCTTC.

Worth noting for this clonotype: A read error may be the cause here, since a much bigger clone is one base away. The V and J genes are TRBV29-1 and TRBJ1-1; D is ambiguous. The CDR3 totals 13 residues. Germline V lookup: CDR1 SQVTM, CDR2 ANQGSEA. V lost 4 bases, J lost 5 bases, and 14 bases lay in between. The DNA for the CDR3 is TGCAGCGTTGTTGTAATGGAAAGGACTGAAGCTTTCTTT. It is translated as CSVVVMERTEAFF.

This clonotype was found many times. The chain couples TRBV4-1 to TRBJ2-2; TRBD1 or TRBD2 may be the D gene (6 bases each). V was clipped by 0 bases and J by 4 bases, with 12 bases between them. The CDR3 consists of 16 residues. In germline, CDR1 is MGHRA, CDR2 YSYEKL. The DNA for the CDR3 is TGCGCCAGCAGCCAAGATTTAGGAGGGGGCACCGGGGAGCTGTTTTTT. Protein product: CASSQDLGGGTGELFF.

This clonotype was counted many times. The chain recombines TRBV5-6 with TRBJ2-7; a weak D match, TRBD1 (6 bases). V lost 6 bases and J 0 bases, leaving 10 bases between the germline ends. The CDR3 runs 13 residues. CDR1 SGHDT and CDR2 YYEEEE come from the germline V gene. The CDR3: CASNRANSYEQYF. Written as DNA, the CDR3 is TGTGCCAGCAACAGGGCCAACTCCTACGAGCAGTACTTC.

This clonotype was detected many times. This chain joins TRBV12-3 or TRBV12-4 and TRBJ1-2, with D uncertain. The V end lost 3 bases, the J end lost 2 bases, and 7 bases lay between the germline ends. This CDR3 spans 13 amino acids. The CDR3 DNA follows: TGTGCCAGCAGTTTTGGAGAAAACTATGGCTACACCTTC. Translation: CASSFGENYGYTF.

As for this clonotype: Germline is not matched at one junction end, which may reflect a read error. The chain links TRBV10-3 to TRBJ1-3, with D possibly matching TRBD1 (5 bases). The CDR3 extends over 15 amino acids. Per the germline V gene, CDR1 is ENHRY and CDR2 is SYGVKD. CDR3 region: CAISGHGTSGKTIYF. The CDR3 region has the DNA TGTGCCATCAGTGGTCACGGGACGTCTGGAAAAACCATATATTTT.

In this sample, this clonotype turned up many times. V usage is TRBV7-2 and J usage is TRBJ2-1, with 7 nucleotides matching TRBD1. Germline V lookup: CDR1 SGHTA, CDR2 FQGNSA. The CDR3 has 16 residues. The trim removed 5 bases at V and 8 bases at J, leaving 15 bases unmatched. The CDR3 region has the DNA TGTGCCAGCAGCGATGACAGGGATATTTTTAGGGATGAGCAGTTCTTC. Encoded protein: CASSDDRDIFRDEQFF.

This clonotype was observed at least ten times. The rearrangement uses TRBV6-2 or TRBV6-3 and TRBJ1-1; D unresolved. The germline V gene encodes CDR1 MNHEY and CDR2 SVGEGT. V lost 7 bases, J lost 1 base, and 13 bases lay in between. The CDR3 covers 14 residues. The CDR3 is CASTDFPRNTEAFF. The CDR3 coding sequence is TGTGCCAGCACGGATTTCCCCCGGAACACTGAAGCTTTCTTT.

Ten or more counts support this clonotype. V and J are TRBV7-2 and TRBJ1-1; tentatively, D is TRBD1 (6 bases). Per germline, CDR1 SGHTA and CDR2 FQGNSA. This CDR3 spans 18 amino acids. With 4 bases removed from V and 3 bases from J, the gap between germline ends came to 24 bases. CDR3 nucleotide sequence: TGTGCCAGCAGCTCCCAAGTCCCGGGACATGATTGGGACACTGAAGCTTTCTTT. Its translation: CASSSQVPGHDWDTEAFF.

This clonotype was detected many times. V gene TRBV24-1 combines with J gene TRBJ1-1, with a weak D call TRBD1 (5 bases). The CDR3 spans 12 residues. The V and J ends lost 5 bases and 5 bases respectively, with 8 bases between them. CDR1 and CDR2 (germline): KGHDR, SFDVKD. CDR3 sequence (DNA): TGTGCCACCAGTGGCGGGGGGACTGAAGCTTTCTTT. It specifies CATSGGGTEAFF.

This clonotype was observed at least ten times. The rearrangement links TRBV5-1 to TRBJ1-3; D unclear. The germline V gene encodes CDR1 SGHRS and CDR2 YFSETQ. V gave up 4 bases and J gave up 4 bases, with 9 bases separating them. This CDR3 is 13 amino acids long. CDR3 amino acids: CASSLQEGNTIYF. The CDR3 coding sequence is TGCGCCAGCAGCCTGCAAGAGGGAAACACCATATATTTT. The variable domain in full, with the rest retrieved from reference TRBV5-1 and TRBJ1-3, is KAGVTQTPRYLIKTRGQQVTLSCSPISGHRSVSWYQQTPGQGLQFLFEYFSETQRNKGNFPGRFSGRQFSNSRSEMNVSTLELGDSALYLCASSLQEGNTIYFGEGSWLTVV.

This clonotype was detected many times. This rearrangement joins TRBV5-1 to TRBJ2-7; TRBD1 aligns across 9 bases. Germline CDR1 and CDR2: SGHRS and YFSETQ. The V segment lost 4 bases and the J segment 7 bases; nucleotides outside the gene matches: 6. The CDR3 runs to 13 residues. The CDR3 here is CASSMGTGTEQYV. In DNA, the CDR3 is TGCGCCAGCAGCATGGGGACAGGGACTGAGCAGTACGTC.

This clonotype showed up many times. The V gene is TRBV2, the J gene TRBJ2-3, with TRBD2 matching over 8 bases. CDR1 and CDR2 (germline): SNHLY, FYNNEI. The CDR3 is made up of 15 amino acids. The J segment lost 1 base and the V segment lost 3 bases, leaving 3 bases of the junction unmatched. CDR3 sequence: CASSDALAGTDTQYF. The CDR3 coding sequence is TGTGCCAGCAGTGATGCACTAGCGGGCACAGATACGCAGTATTTT.

This clonotype was detected many times. The chain employs TRBV12-3 or TRBV12-4 and TRBJ2-5; 9 bases line up with TRBD1. V gave up 6 bases and J gave up 5 bases; unmatched junction bases: 7. This CDR3 contains 14 residues. The CDR3 nucleotides are TGTGCCAGCAGCCTAAACAGGGGGCAGGAGACCCAGTACTTC. Its translation: CASSLNRGQETQYF.

This clonotype was observed a few times. Sequence at one end of the junction differs from germline and may be a read error. The rearrangement joins TRBV15 to TRBJ1-6; 7 bases map to TRBD1. From germline, CDR1 is LNHNV and CDR2 YYDKDF (reference sequence). The CDR3 spans 12 residues. The CDR3 coding sequence is TGTGCCACCAGGACAGGGAGTTCACCCCTCAACTTT. This codes for CATRTGSSPLNF. Drawing the rest from reference TRBV15 and TRBJ1-6, the complete variable domain is DAMVIQNPRYQVTQFGKPVTLSCSQTLNHNVMYWYQQKSSQAPKLLFHYYDKDFNNEADTPDNFQSRRPNTSFCFLDIRSPGLGDTAMYLCATRTGSSPLNFGNGTRLTVT.

Ten or more counts support this clonotype. The rearrangement links TRBV20-1 to TRBJ1-1; D call uncertain. V lost 0 bases and J 8 bases, leaving 10 bases between the germline ends. This CDR3 spans 12 amino acids. CDR1 is DFQATT, CDR2 SNEGSKA, per germline (reference sequence). The CDR3 nucleotides read TGCAGTGCTAGAGACGGTGATTCCGAAGCTTTCTTT. Translating gives CSARDGDSEAFF.

This clonotype was picked up many times. The chain has TRBV4-3 and TRBJ2-3, with 9 bases matching TRBD2. In germline, CDR1 is LGHNA, CDR2 YSLEER. The V gene end was trimmed by 4 bases and the J gene end by 5 bases; junction bases not matched to a gene: 7. The CDR3 length is 15 residues. This CDR3 is CASSPGDSGGDTQYF. CDR3 coding DNA: TGCGCCAGCAGCCCTGGAGATAGCGGGGGAGATACGCAGTATTTT.